These 13 T cell receptor beta chains share one sample of origin, sequenced in a study of technical replicates of blood from a handful of donors. The method was immunoSEQ multiplex PCR; TCRdb's version includes in-frame clones alone and lacks a portion of them. This sample carries some 80,000 clones, around 94% of them seen once, and the ten largest clones take around 0.41%. Sequenced input: T cells isolated from PBMCs. The source of these receptors is a human donor in good health.

This CDR3 reads CAWSWATYNEQFF. The DNA of the CDR3 is TGTGCCTGGAGTTGGGCGACCTACAATGAGCAGTTCTTC. The chain carries TRBV30 and TRBJ2-1; the D is unclear. Germline CDR1 is GTSNPN and CDR2 is SVGIG (reference sequence). CDR3 size: 13 residues. V gave up 2 bases and J gave up 2 bases, with 7 bases separating them.

The chain couples TRBV30 to TRBJ2-1, with 7 nucleotides matching TRBD1. The CDR3 runs 14 residues. V lost 3 bases and J lost 6; bases outside the gene matches: 8. Germline CDR1 and CDR2: GTSNPN and SVGIG (reference sequence). CDR3 sequence: CAWRRQGKTNEQFF. The CDR3, as DNA: TGTGCCTGGAGGCGACAGGGTAAAACCAATGAGCAGTTCTTC.

The CDR3 protein is CASTRAGGEAFF. The DNA of the CDR3 is TGTGCCAGCACCCGAGCGGGGGGTGAAGCTTTCTTT. The gene calls are TRBV6-5 and TRBJ1-1; TRBD1 might be the D (5 bases). The V gene's germline CDR1 is MNHEY and CDR2 SVGAGI. Trimming shortened V by 7 bases and J by 7 bases, and 13 bases separated the two germline ends. This CDR3 is built from 12 residues.

The chain links TRBV20-1 to TRBJ1-1; the D gene is possibly TRBD1 (5 bases). Trimming shortened V by 0 bases and J by 11 bases, and 10 bases separated the two germline ends. This CDR3 contains 11 residues. CDR1 DFQATT and CDR2 SNEGSKA come from the germline V gene (reference sequence). CDR3 amino acids: CSAREGRDAFF. DNA for the CDR3: TGCAGTGCTAGAGAGGGGAGGGACGCTTTCTTT.

The V call is TRBV5-4, the J call TRBJ2-7, with 9 bases lining up with TRBD2. Germline V CDR1 and CDR2: SGHNT, YYREEE (reference sequence). The CDR3 is 15 residues long. The junction had 10 bases not matched to a gene; V was cut back by 5 bases and J by 4 bases. CDR3 loop: CASSPIAGVLYEQYF. The CDR3 region has the DNA TGTGCCAGCAGTCCTATAGCGGGAGTTTTGTACGAGCAGTACTTC.

This sequence joins TRBV4-1 and TRBJ1-2, with D uncertain. The CDR3 is made up of 15 amino acids. V was pared by 0 bases and J by 6 bases, with 14 bases between. Germline CDR1 MGHRA, CDR2 YSYEKL. CDR3 loop: CASSQEGAVLDGYTF. CDR3 sequence (DNA): TGCGCCAGCAGCCAAGAAGGTGCGGTTTTGGATGGCTACACCTTC.

The gene calls are TRBV4-3 and TRBJ2-3; 10 bases line up with TRBD2. The CDR3 contains 17 residues. Germline V lookup: CDR1 LGHNA, CDR2 YSLEER. V trimming: 0 bases; J trimming: 4 bases; junction bases outside the gene matches: 7. The chain's CDR3 is CASSQDSGLAISDTQYF. In DNA, the CDR3 is TGCGCCAGCAGCCAAGATTCGGGACTAGCGATATCAGATACGCAGTATTTT.

The chain recombines TRBV28 with TRBJ1-1, with D uncertain. The germline V and J ends were trimmed by 7 bases and 1 base, with 4 bases remaining between them. Germline V gene sequence: CDR1 MDHEN, CDR2 SYDVKM. CDR3 length: 11 residues. The CDR3 nucleotides are TGTGCCAGCAATAGGAACACTGAAGCTTTCTTT. Translating gives CASNRNTEAFF. Based on the CDR3 plus reference TRBV28 and TRBJ1-1, the full variable domain is DVKVTQSSRYLVKRTGEKVFLECVQDMDHENMFWYRQDPGLGLRLIYFSYDVKMKEKGDIPEGYSVSREKKERFSLILESASTNQTSMYLCASNRNTEAFFGQGTRLTVV.

The V call is TRBV6-6, the J call TRBJ1-1; D perhaps matches TRBD1 (6 bases). Germline CDR1 reads MNHNY; CDR2 reads SVGAGI (reference sequence). The CDR3 spans 13 residues. V gave up 6 bases and J gave up 11 bases, with 19 bases separating them. CDR3 loop: CASSFGTNPSAFF. The CDR3 DNA is TGTGCCAGCAGCTTCGGGACAAACCCCTCGGCTTTCTTT.

There are a few counts of this clone. The gene calls are TRBV11-2 and TRBJ2-1, with 9 bases lining up with TRBD2. This CDR3 spans 15 amino acids. CDR1 is SGHAT and CDR2 is FQNNGV in the germline V gene. Trimming at V came to 5 bases and at J to 5 bases, leaving 7 bases not matched to a gene. The CDR3, as DNA: TGTGCCAGCAGCCTGAGCGGGAGGATGAACAATGAGCAGTTCTTC. Its protein is CASSLSGRMNNEQFF.

This chain links TRBV7-2 with TRBJ1-5; D gene unclear. V lost 1 base, J lost 5 bases, and 15 bases lay in between. The CDR3 extends over 16 amino acids. From germline, CDR1 is SGHTA and CDR2 FQGNSA. The CDR3 nucleotides read TGTGCCAGCAGCTTAGTTTGGGTGGGGAGTGATCAGCCCCAGCATTTT. This gives the protein CASSLVWVGSDQPQHF. Using reference TRBV7-2 and TRBJ1-5 for the parts outside the CDR3, the full variable domain is GAGVSQSPSNKVTEKGKDVELRCDPISGHTALYWYRQSLGQGLEFLIYFQGNSAPDKSGLPSDRFSAERTGGSVSTLTIQRTQQEDSAVYLCASSLVWVGSDQPQHFGDGTRLSIL.

The table lists this clone with a count of one. The J gene is TRBJ1-1, the V gene TRBV11-3, with 7 bases matching TRBD1. CDR1 is SGHNT, CDR2 YENEEA, per germline. This CDR3 is 14 amino acids long. The J segment lost 3 bases and the V segment lost 1 base, leaving 2 bases of the junction unmatched. The CDR3 loop reads CASSLGTGDTEAFF. Here the CDR3 DNA reads TGTGCCAGCAGCTTAGGCACAGGGGACACTGAAGCTTTCTTT.

V is TRBV7-9 and J is TRBJ2-3, with 9 bases matching TRBD2. The CDR3 covers 16 residues. Unmatched junction bases numbered 3, after V lost 1 base and J lost 1 base. The germline V gene has CDR1 SEHNR and CDR2 FQNEAQ (reference sequence). The CDR3 coding sequence is TGTGCCAGCAGCTTAGGTGTAGCGGGAGGCACAGATACGCAGTATTTT. Amino acids: CASSLGVAGGTDTQYF.